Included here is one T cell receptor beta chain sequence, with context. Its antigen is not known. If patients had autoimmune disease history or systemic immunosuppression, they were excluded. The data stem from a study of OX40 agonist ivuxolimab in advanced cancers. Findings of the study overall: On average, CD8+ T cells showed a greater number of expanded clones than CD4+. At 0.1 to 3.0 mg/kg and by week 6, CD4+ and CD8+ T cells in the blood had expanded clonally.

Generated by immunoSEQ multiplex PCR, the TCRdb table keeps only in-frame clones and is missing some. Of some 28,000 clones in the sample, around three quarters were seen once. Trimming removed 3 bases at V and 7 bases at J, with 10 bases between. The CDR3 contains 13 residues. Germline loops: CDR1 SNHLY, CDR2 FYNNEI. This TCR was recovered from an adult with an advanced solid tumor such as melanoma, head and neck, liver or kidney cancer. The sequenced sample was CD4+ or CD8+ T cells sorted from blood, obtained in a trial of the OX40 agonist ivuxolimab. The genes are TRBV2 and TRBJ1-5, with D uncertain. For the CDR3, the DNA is TGTGCCAGCAGTGATCTGGGGTCGCAGCCCCAGCATTTT. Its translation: CASSDLGSQPQHF.